Reported below is one T cell receptor (beta chain). The target antigen is unknown. Here immunoSEQ multiplex PCR was the method, and the copy in TCRdb shows in-frame clones only, minus some. There are 90,000 to 120,000 clones in the sample; around 92% occur only once, and approximately 0.71% lies in the top ten. The data were obtained in a study of siplizumab effects on memory and regulatory T cells. Notes on the study in general: Left unconfirmed was the suppressive function of proliferating Tregs from siplizumab cultures. A major contribution to the alloresponse seemed to be made by naive T cells, which seemed more diverse than memory cells. Under siplizumab, an average around 68% of mappable alloreactive CD4+ clones were Treg-derived, compared with over 25% in controls. Roughly 75-96% of dividing CD4+ or CD8+ clones were without an attributable naive or memory phenotype.

This CDR3 spans 19 amino acids. Trimming removed 3 bases from V and 7 bases from J; junction bases left unmatched: 17. Germline values: CDR1 SGHRS, CDR2 YFSETQ. Sequencing was performed on Tregs sorted from blood. The sequence derives from a human donor in good health. This sequence joins TRBV5-1 and TRBJ2-1; 12 nucleotides align to TRBD2. The CDR3 sequence is CASSYETSGRIGAGNEQFF. CDR3 bases: TGCGCCAGCAGCTACGAGACTAGCGGGAGAATAGGGGCGGGGAATGAGCAGTTCTTC. Looking up the rest from reference TRBV5-1 and TRBJ2-1 gives the full variable domain: KAGVTQTPRYLIKTRGQQVTLSCSPISGHRSVSWYQQTPGQGLQFLFEYFSETQRNKGNFPGRFSGRQFSNSRSEMNVSTLELGDSALYLCASSYETSGRIGAGNEQFFGPGTRLTVL.